A single sample gave rise to the 15 T cell receptor beta chains below, sequenced in a study of blood T cell repertoires in COVID-19. Generated by immunoSEQ multiplex PCR, the TCRdb table keeps only in-frame clones and is missing some. In the table there are 37,000 or so clones, around three quarters of which are singletons. Sequenced material: peripheral blood. These receptors originate from a man aged 55-75 years with active COVID-19.

The chain combines TRBV10-3 with TRBJ2-7, with 8 positions matching TRBD1. Germline-derived CDR1 and CDR2 are ENHRY and SYGVKD. V lost 6 bases to trimming and J lost 3 bases; unmatched junction nucleotides: 16. This CDR3 contains 17 residues. CDR3 nucleotides: TGTGCCATCAGCGCACCCGGGACAGGCAGATCCAACTACGAGCAGTACTTC. Translation gives CAISAPGTGRSNYEQYF.

J is TRBJ1-1 and V is TRBV7-2, with TRBD1 identical over 12 bases. The germline V gene has CDR1 SGHTA and CDR2 FQGNSA. This CDR3 comprises 15 residues. The V gene end was trimmed by 5 bases and the J gene end by 6 bases; junction bases not matched to a gene: 7. The CDR3 sequence is CASSTGTGGWAEAFF. CDR3 DNA sequence: TGTGCCAGCAGCACTGGGACAGGGGGCTGGGCTGAAGCTTTCTTT.

This chain joins TRBV30 and TRBJ2-7; D may be TRBD1 (5 bases). The CDR3 has 13 amino acids. Germline V gives CDR1 GTSNPN, CDR2 SVGIG (reference sequence). V was pared by 1 base and J by 5 bases, with 12 bases between. The CDR3: CAWSGRGFHEQYF. As DNA, the CDR3 is TGTGCCTGGAGTGGTAGGGGCTTCCACGAGCAGTACTTC.

A single count supports this clone. V and J are TRBV3-1 (or the pseudogene TRBV3-2) and TRBJ2-7, with a possible D match to TRBD1 (6 bases). V was pared by 4 bases and J by 1 base, with 11 bases between. Germline CDR1 LGHDT, CDR2 YNNKEL (reference sequence). CDR3 length: 14 residues. CDR3 nucleotides: TGTGCCAGCAGCCCGGGACAACTATCCTACGAGCAGTACTTC. It codes for CASSPGQLSYEQYF.

The V call is TRBV9, the J call TRBJ1-3, with D tentatively TRBD1 (5 bases). The CDR3 contains 17 residues. V lost 1 base, J lost 0 bases, and 14 bases lay in between. Germline CDR1 reads SGDLS; CDR2 reads YYNGEE. This CDR3 is CASSVKGLGGSGNTIYF. DNA for the CDR3: TGTGCCAGCAGCGTAAAAGGTCTGGGGGGCTCTGGAAACACCATATATTTT.

The chain uses TRBV7-3 and TRBJ1-1; 7 bases agree with TRBD1. This CDR3 is 15 amino acids long. Germline lookup yields CDR1 SGHTA and CDR2 FQGTGA. Trimming at V came to 1 base and at J to 3 bases, leaving 5 bases not matched to a gene. The CDR3 DNA reads as TGTGCCAGCAGCTTAATCCCACAGGGGTACACTGAAGCTTTCTTT. Protein sequence: CASSLIPQGYTEAFF.

The chain recombines TRBV4-3 with TRBJ1-2; a possible D gene is TRBD1 (6 bases). The CDR3 runs to 14 residues. Germline V gives CDR1 LGHNA, CDR2 YSLEER. Trimming took 6 bases from V and 2 from J, leaving 13 bases between them. CDR3 residues: CASSSSRGNYGYTF. The CDR3 DNA follows: TGCGCCAGCAGTTCGTCAAGGGGGAACTATGGCTACACCTTC.

This sequence joins TRBV5-4 and TRBJ1-1, with D unclear. V was pared by 3 bases and J by 0 bases, with 18 bases between. Germline CDR1 reads SGHNT; CDR2 reads YYREEE (reference sequence). CDR3 length equals 17 residues. CDR3 nucleotide sequence: TGTGCCAGCAGCTCCCCGGGGAGCGTCTTTATGAACACTGAAGCTTTCTTT. It codes for CASSSPGSVFMNTEAFF.

There are a few counts of this clone. The chain combines TRBV6-4 with TRBJ1-1; a possible D gene is TRBD1 (5 bases). Between the trimmed V and J ends, which lost 4 bases and 0 bases, there was a span of 9 bases. Germline V gene lookup returns CDR1 MRHNA and CDR2 SNTAGT. CDR3 length equals 14 residues. The CDR3 coding sequence is TGTGCCAGCAGTGGCCAGGGCCTGAACACTGAAGCTTTCTTT. This translates into CASSGQGLNTEAFF.

The chain links TRBV19 to TRBJ2-1; possibly TRBD2 for D (6 bases). V lost 3 bases and J 6 bases, leaving 15 bases between the germline ends. CDR3 length equals 15 residues. CDR1 is LNHDA and CDR2 is SQIVND in the germline V gene (reference sequence). CDR3 in amino acids: CASSIQPGVGNEQFF. The CDR3 bases are TGTGCCAGTAGTATCCAGCCGGGGGTAGGCAATGAGCAGTTCTTC. Full variable domain (missing parts from reference TRBV19 and TRBJ2-1): DGGITQSPKYLFRKEGQNVTLSCEQNLNHDAMYWYRQDPGQGLRLIYYSQIVNDFQKGDIAEGYSVSREKKESFPLTVTSAQKNPTAFYLCASSIQPGVGNEQFFGPGTRLTVL.

This sequence joins TRBV24-1 and TRBJ1-5; TRBD1 matches 10 bases. Trimming cost V 4 bases and J 2 bases; bases outside gene matches: 4. Germline CDR1 and CDR2: KGHDR and SFDVKD. The CDR3 extends over 16 amino acids. CDR3 residues: CATSDRQGARNQPQHF. The CDR3 DNA sequence: TGTGCCACCAGTGACCGACAGGGGGCTCGCAATCAGCCCCAGCATTTT.

V usage is TRBV5-6 and J usage is TRBJ2-1; D is possibly TRBD2 (6 bases). V lost 1 base and J 7 bases, leaving 15 bases between the germline ends. The CDR3 covers 15 residues. In germline, CDR1 is SGHDT, CDR2 YYEEEE. For the CDR3, the DNA is TGTGCCAGCAGCTTGAGGAGCGGGTCAACGAATGAGCAGTTCTTC. Translated, it gives CASSLRSGSTNEQFF. Based on the CDR3 plus reference TRBV5-6 and TRBJ2-1, the full variable domain is DAGVTQSPTHLIKTRGQQVTLRCSPKSGHDTVSWYQQALGQGPQFIFQYYEEEERQRGNFPDRFSGHQFPNYSSELNVNALLLGDSALYLCASSLRSGSTNEQFFGPGTRLTVL.

V is TRBV6-5 and J is TRBJ1-2, with 7 bases aligning to TRBD1. The germline gives CDR1 MNHEY, CDR2 SVGAGI. V shed 5 bases, J shed 3 bases, and the junction held 6 bases outside the gene matches. This CDR3 is 14 amino acids long. CDR3 in amino acids: CASSPGTDHYGYTF. The CDR3 nucleotides read TGTGCCAGCAGTCCCGGGACAGATCACTATGGCTACACCTTC.

This chain connects TRBV5-1 to TRBJ2-3; D might be TRBD2 (6 bases). The CDR3 spans 13 residues. Between the trimmed V and J ends, which lost 0 bases and 14 bases, there was a span of 16 bases. Germline loops: CDR1 SGHRS, CDR2 YFSETQ. This CDR3 reads CASSLVQASAPYF. In DNA form, the CDR3 reads TGCGCCAGCAGCTTGGTTCAGGCTAGCGCCCCGTATTTT.

This chain links TRBV3-1 (or the pseudogene TRBV3-2) with TRBJ1-6, with 9 positions matching TRBD1. Germline CDR1 reads LGHDT; CDR2 reads YNNKEL (reference sequence). The CDR3 length is 14 residues. With 5 bases clipped from V and 10 bases from J, the junction kept 6 bases outside the gene matches. Here the CDR3 reads CASSSGTGNSPLHF. The CDR3 DNA reads as TGTGCCAGCAGCTCCGGGACAGGGAACTCACCCCTCCACTTT.